This T cell receptor (beta chain) was recovered during a study of T cell changes during pregnancy in multiple sclerosis. Data came from immunoSEQ multiplex PCR; TCRdb stores just in-frame clones and leaves some out. The sample lists about 100,000 clones; roughly 90% were seen once. This receptor was obtained from a female donor with multiple sclerosis, enrolled in a pregnancy study. Sequencing was performed on peripheral blood, taken after pregnancy.

The CDR3 DNA sequence: TGTGCCAGCAGTTATGGACAGAGCAATCAGCCCCAGCATTTT. Encoded protein: CASSYGQSNQPQHF. V usage is TRBV6-6 and J usage is TRBJ1-5, with D perhaps matching TRBD1 (6 bases). The CDR3 has 14 amino acids. CDR1 is MNHNY, CDR2 SVGAGI, per germline (reference sequence). Trimming took 3 bases from V and 1 from J, leaving 7 bases between them.